This T cell receptor (beta chain) was observed in a study of cytomegalovirus exposure and HLA in healthy donors. Regarding the study as a whole: The records held CMV serostatus as the only immune exposure information. In a later analysis, a missense DCLRE1C variant was linked to TCR beta V- and J-gene trimming.

Concerning this clone itself: Its specificity is unknown.

The donors were healthy bone marrow donors. The PCR contained 60 Vbeta and 13 Jbeta primers. The repertoire was sequenced with immunoSEQ multiplex PCR; TCRdb's copy has only in-frame clones and lacks some. The listing records fewer than 85,000 clones. There are 16 residues in the CDR3. Trimming cost V 4 bases and J 5 bases; bases outside gene matches: 11. Germline values: CDR1 SGDLS, CDR2 YYNGEE. This receptor was obtained from a woman between 40 and 50 years old in good health and CMV-seropositive. V gene TRBV9 combines with J gene TRBJ2-3; 9 bases map to TRBD2. Sequencing was carried out using PBMCs. The chain's CDR3 is CASSPSGRGGRDTQYF. In DNA form, the CDR3 reads TGTGCCAGCAGCCCCAGCGGGCGGGGGGGCCGAGATACGCAGTATTTT.